A selection of T cell receptor beta chains follows, all from one sample in a study of CD8+CD57+ T cells in acquired aplastic anemia. TCRdb passed the reads through MiXCR, listing each CDR3 protein once. The table shows some 150,000 distinct CDR3 sequences, with about two thirds occurring only once. The material sequenced was sorted CD4+, CD8+, or CD8+CD57+ T cells (not recorded which) from PBMCs. The receptors originated from a human donor with aplastic anemia. The CDR3 runs from the conserved cysteine through the conserved F or W. A D gene is named only where the DNA matches it firmly. A clone size is listed for some rows: how often the clone was seen (once, few, many), or a class if it is expanded.

clone_size d_call j_call v_call cdr3_aa cdr3_nt
few . TRBJ2-2 TRBV2 CASSEPGMNTGELFF TGTGCCAGCAGTGAGCCGGGCATGAACACCGGGGAGCTGTTTTTT
. . TRBJ1-1 TRBV24-1 CATRGDLNTEAFF TGTGCCACCAGGGGGGATTTGAACACTGAAGCTTTCTTT
. TRBD1 TRBJ2-3 TRBV7-2 CASSPQGEADTQYF TGTGCCAGCAGCCCACAGGGGGAGGCAGATACGCAGTATTTT
once TRBD1 TRBJ2-7 TRBV25-1 CASLGGSRDEQYF TGTGCCAGCCTAGGGGGCAGTCGGGACGAGCAGTACTTC
. . TRBJ2-7 TRBV7-6 CASSLAPGRGNEQYF TGTGCCAGCAGCTTAGCGCCGGGCCGGGGGAACGAGCAGTACTTC
. . TRBJ1-1 TRBV7-8 CASSLSPGRGVEAFF TGTGCCAGCAGCTTAAGTCCAGGGAGGGGTGTGGAAGCTTTCTTT
. . TRBJ2-5 TRBV5-5 CASSLSGRQAETQYF TGTGCCAGCAGCTTATCGGGTCGACAGGCGGAGACCCAGTACTTC
many TRBD1 TRBJ1-5 TRBV5-8 CASSLWGQQNQPQHF TGTGCCAGCAGCTTATGGGGACAGCAGAATCAGCCCCAGCATTTT
. TRBD1 TRBJ2-7 TRBV5-6 CASSAPGQGIGEQYF TGTGCCAGCAGCGCCCCGGGACAGGGCATTGGCGAGCAGTACTTC
. . TRBJ1-2 TRBV5-1 CASSLGAGYTF TGCGCCAGCAGCTTGGGGGCTGGCTACACCTTC
many TRBD1 TRBJ1-2 TRBV9 CASSADFRGHPVYGYTF TGTGCCAGCAGCGCAGACTTCAGGGGGCACCCCGTTTATGGCTACACCTTC
. . TRBJ1-1 TRBV20-1 CSARDSSAPLEGGHTEAFF TGCAGTGCTAGAGATAGCAGTGCTCCCTTGGAGGGGGGGCACACTGAAGCTTTCTTT
many TRBD1 TRBJ2-7 TRBV7-9 CASSSGTGSTYEQYF TGTGCCAGCAGCTCCGGGACAGGGAGCACCTACGAGCAGTACTTC
. TRBD2 TRBJ2-3 TRBV9 CASSVGSGSTDTQYF TGTGCCAGCAGCGTAGGTAGCGGGAGCACAGATACGCAGTATTTT
. . TRBJ2-3 TRBV13 CASSSGLGEGDTQYF TGTGCCAGCAGCTCCGGCTTGGGGGAAGGAGATACGCAGTATTTT
. . TRBJ2-3 TRBV20-1 CSATLGDTQYF TGCAGTGCAACCCTAGGGGATACGCAGTATTTT
. TRBD1 TRBJ1-2 TRBV5-6 CASGTGGNYGYTF TGTGCCAGCGGGACAGGGGGCAACTATGGCTACACCTTC
few . TRBJ1-6 TRBV7-3 CASSSGSSPLHF TGTGCCAGCAGCTCGGGGAGTTCACCCCTCCACTTT
. . TRBJ1-2 TRBV29-1 CSTNSGGDGYTF TGCAGCACAAACTCGGGCGGTGATGGCTACACCTTC
few . TRBJ2-1 TRBV7-9 CASSLVASWDNEQFF TGTGCCAGCAGCTTAGTGGCCAGTTGGGACAATGAGCAGTTCTTC
. TRBD1 TRBJ1-2 TRBV9 CASSVDGTGRGYTF TGTGCCAGCAGCGTGGACGGGACAGGGAGGGGCTACACCTTC
. . TRBJ2-3 TRBV7-3 CASSNPDRASTDTQYF TGTGCCAGTAGTAACCCGGACCGAGCTAGCACAGATACGCAGTATTTT
few . TRBJ2-1 TRBV20-1 CSASPGSGDRNEQFF TGCAGTGCATCTCCAGGGTCGGGAGACCGCAATGAGCAGTTCTTC
. TRBD1 TRBJ1-2 TRBV4-3 CASSQEQGLNYGYTF TGCGCCAGCAGCCAAGAACAGGGGCTAAACTATGGCTACACCTTC
few . TRBJ2-1 TRBV20-1 CSASSPQTYNEQFF TGCAGTGCCTCATCCCCACAGACCTACAATGAGCAGTTCTTC
. . TRBJ2-7 TRBV2 CASSERPIGNEQYF TGTGCCAGCAGTGAACGTCCCATTGGCAACGAGCAGTACTTC
. . TRBJ1-5 TRBV7-7 CASSLRGEGNQPQHF TGTGCTAGCAGCTTACGGGGGGAGGGCAATCAGCCCCAGCATTTT
. . TRBJ2-7 TRBV20-1 CSARDRASYEQYF TGCAGTGCTAGAGATCGAGCCTCCTACGAGCAGTACTTC
. TRBD2 TRBJ2-5 TRBV19 CASKGAGGETQYF TGTGCCAGTAAAGGTGCGGGAGGTGAGACCCAGTACTTC
. TRBD2 TRBJ2-7 TRBV20-1 CSATNLAGGNYEQYF TGCAGTGCTACAAACCTAGCGGGGGGGAACTACGAGCAGTACTTC
. TRBD2 TRBJ2-3 TRBV19 CASSIGLAADTQYF TGTGCCAGTAGTATCGGACTAGCGGCAGATACGCAGTATTTT
. . TRBJ2-1 TRBV20-1 CSARDLRAVVEQFF TGCAGTGCTAGAGATCTGAGAGCGGTCGTAGAGCAGTTCTTC
. . TRBJ2-2 TRBV24-1 CATSEGVTGELFF TGTGCCACCAGTGAGGGGGTCACCGGGGAGCTGTTTTTT
. . TRBJ2-1 TRBV2 CASSDSGLLKNEQFF TGTGCCAGCAGTGATTCGGGACTCCTTAAGAATGAGCAGTTCTTC
. . TRBJ2-1 TRBV7-3 CASSSGATNEQFF TGTGCCAGCAGCTCCGGAGCGACGAATGAGCAGTTCTTC
. TRBD2 TRBJ2-5 TRBV6-2/TRBV6-3 CASSQGLAGNGETQYF TGTGCCAGCAGCCAGGGACTAGCGGGGAATGGGGAGACCCAGTACTTC
few TRBD1 TRBJ1-6 TRBV7-3 CASSWTGGNNSPLHF TGTGCCAGCAGCTGGACAGGGGGCAACAATTCACCCCTCCACTTT
few TRBD2 TRBJ2-1 TRBV5-6 CATQAGGLSEQFF TGTGCCACCCAAGCGGGAGGGCTTAGTGAGCAGTTCTTC
. . TRBJ2-1 TRBV4-2 CASSQVEGVGEQFF TGTGCCAGCAGCCAAGTTGAGGGTGTCGGGGAGCAGTTCTTC
once . TRBJ2-7 TRBV2 CASSEAGWAYEQYF TGTGCCAGCAGTGAAGCAGGGTGGGCCTACGAGCAGTACTTC
. . TRBJ2-5 TRBV10-3 CAISQGSETQYF TGTGCCATCTCACAGGGTTCCGAGACCCAGTACTTC
. TRBD2 TRBJ2-5 TRBV20-1 CSARGTSAFVETQYF TGCAGTGCTAGGGGGACTAGTGCCTTTGTGGAGACCCAGTACTTC
many TRBD2 TRBJ2-7 TRBV7-2 CASSSAGGYEQYF TGTGCCAGCAGCTCAGCGGGGGGGTACGAGCAGTACTTC
. TRBD2 TRBJ2-5 TRBV10-3 CAISDWPSGGRETQYF TGTGCCATCAGTGATTGGCCTAGCGGGGGGCGGGAGACCCAGTACTTC
. . TRBJ2-1 TRBV29-1 CSVDLAYNEQFF TGCAGCGTTGATCTGGCCTACAATGAGCAGTTCTTC
. TRBD2 TRBJ2-3 TRBV7-9 CASSLMGGSTDTQYF TGTGCCAGCAGCTTAATGGGGGGGAGCACAGATACGCAGTATTTT
. . TRBJ2-7 TRBV20-1 CSARRLFYEQYF TGCAGTGCCAGACGCCTGTTCTACGAGCAGTACTTC
. TRBD2 TRBJ2-1 TRBV6-4 CASSIPASGRAPEQFF TGTGCCAGCAGTATACCGGCCAGCGGGAGGGCCCCTGAGCAGTTCTTC
once TRBD1 TRBJ2-5 TRBV24-1 CATSGGQETLAQYF TGTGCCACCAGTGGGGGACAGGAAACATTGGCCCAGTACTTC
. TRBD1 TRBJ1-1 TRBV10-3 CATEAGDRTVSYEAFF TGTGCCACCGAGGCCGGGGACAGGACAGTAAGCTATGAAGCTTTCTTT
many . TRBJ1-6 TRBV14 CASSWAPINSPLHF TGTGCCAGCAGCTGGGCTCCGATTAATTCACCCCTCCACTTT
. . TRBJ1-3 TRBV19 CAITGSGNTIYF TGTGCCATTACGGGGTCTGGAAACACCATATATTTT
. . TRBJ1-4 TRBV7-9 CASSLQSGANEKLFF TGTGCCAGCAGCTTACAATCCGGGGCTAATGAAAAACTGTTTTTT
. . TRBJ1-5 TRBV7-9 CASSSETSNQPQHF TGTGCCAGCAGCTCAGAAACGAGCAATCAGCCCCAGCATTTT
. . TRBJ2-7 TRBV7-9 CASSLAGRGNEQYF TGTGCCAGCAGCTTAGCAGGTCGGGGCAACGAGCAGTACTTC
. TRBD2 TRBJ2-3 TRBV5-4 CASSPSGGELTDTQYF TGTGCCAGCAGCCCGAGCGGGGGGGAACTCACAGATACGCAGTATTTT
. . TRBJ1-2 TRBV24-1 CATSREGHGYTF TGTGCCACCAGTAGGGAAGGTCATGGCTACACCTTC
. . TRBJ2-1 TRBV15 CATSRDGVSGEQFF TGTGCCACCAGCAGAGACGGTGTTTCCGGTGAGCAGTTCTTC
. . TRBJ1-2 TRBV20-1 CSASEGFNYGYTF TGCAGTGCTAGTGAGGGTTTTAACTATGGCTACACCTTC
few . TRBJ1-5 TRBV10-3 CAIGGDQPQHF TGTGCCATCGGGGGGGATCAGCCCCAGCATTTT